These 18 T cell receptor beta chains were sequenced from one sample in a study of response to subunit inactivated influenza vaccine. One entry per CDR3 protein, called by TCRdb with MiXCR from the RT-PCR reads. The table shows 700,000 to 800,000 distinct CDR3 sequences, with 18% occurring only once. This sample comprised PBMCs from blood, obtained less than 6 days after vaccination. The receptors here all came from a man aged 50-60 years who received an inactivated influenza vaccine.

Only a few counts were recorded for this clonotype. The gene calls are TRBV30 and TRBJ2-2; D remains ambiguous. V was shortened by 4 bases and J by 7 bases, with 10 bases between the two germline ends. Germline V lookup: CDR1 GTSNPN, CDR2 SVGIG (reference sequence). The CDR3 totals 12 residues. The CDR3 nucleotides read TGTGCCTGGAATCGGGTTGGCGGGGAGCTGTTTTTT. Translated: CAWNRVGGELFF.

The genes are TRBV5-1 and TRBJ2-3; tentatively, D is TRBD1 (6 bases). CDR3 size: 15 residues. The ends were cut back, 0 bases at V and 2 bases at J, with 10 bases in the middle. The germline CDR1 and CDR2 sequences are SGHRS and YFSETQ. CDR3 loop: CASSLGGGPTDTQYF. Written as DNA, the CDR3 is TGCGCCAGCAGCTTGGGAGGGGGACCCACAGATACGCAGTATTTT.

V is TRBV7-9 and J is TRBJ1-2; D perhaps matches TRBD1 (6 bases). This CDR3 region has 11 residues. The V gene lost 3 bases and the J gene lost 7 bases, with 6 bases spanning the gap. CDR1 SEHNR and CDR2 FQNEAQ come from the germline V gene (reference sequence). The CDR3 coding sequence is TGTGCCAGCAGCTTGGGGGCTGGCTACACCTTC. This codes for CASSLGAGYTF.

This clonotype was picked up many times. The rearrangement uses TRBV29-1 and TRBJ2-7; TRBD2 aligns across 10 bases. The CDR3 spans 14 residues. Losses at the gene ends were 4 bases for V and 5 bases for J; bases not matched to a gene: 8. Germline assignment: CDR1 SQVTM and CDR2 ANQGSEA. The CDR3 loop reads CSVASSGSPHEQYF. CDR3 DNA: TGCAGCGTTGCCTCTAGCGGGAGTCCCCACGAGCAGTACTTC.

This clonotype was found many times. The germline gene is not matched at one end of the junction; a read error may be the cause. The rearrangement uses TRBV10-3 and TRBJ2-7; D possibly corresponds to TRBD1 (7 bases). Germline V gene sequence: CDR1 ENHRY, CDR2 SYGVKD. The CDR3 runs to 13 residues. The DNA of the CDR3 is TGTGCCATCAGGGAGGGATTGGGACAGACTATGGACTTC. Its translation: CAIREGLGQTMDF.

The chain recombines TRBV7-8 with TRBJ1-4; D is uncertain. The CDR3 spans 12 residues. V gave up 5 bases and J gave up 8 bases, with 9 bases separating them. CDR1 and CDR2 from the germline V gene are SGHVS and FQNEAQ. The CDR3 sequence: CASSTSPEKLFF. CDR3 DNA sequence: TGTGCCAGCAGCACGTCACCCGAAAAACTGTTTTTT.

Concerning this clonotype itself: At one end the junction does not follow the germline gene, possibly because of a read error. The chain carries TRBV12-3 or TRBV12-4 and TRBJ2-1, with 10 positions matching TRBD2. The CDR3 has 17 amino acids. DNA of the CDR3: TGTGCCAGCAGTTTAGGAGCGGGGGGGAACCTATACAATGAGCAGATCTTC. Encoded protein: CASSLGAGGNLYNEQIF.

This clonotype was seen repeatedly, ten times or more. The J gene is TRBJ1-5, the V gene TRBV20-1; tentative D call: TRBD1 (5 bases). Germline CDR1 reads DFQATT; CDR2 reads SNEGSKA (reference sequence). This CDR3 is 16 amino acids long. V was clipped by 3 bases and J by 0 bases, with 15 bases between them. Written as DNA, the CDR3 is TGCAGTGCTAGGGACCCGGGACCTTATAGCAATCAGCCCCAGCATTTT. This encodes CSARDPGPYSNQPQHF.

This clonotype was picked up a small number of times. The rearrangement uses TRBV5-1 and TRBJ2-5; D possibly uses TRBD1 or TRBD2 (5 bases each). The CDR3 spans 16 residues. The germline gives CDR1 SGHRS, CDR2 YFSETQ. Deletions cut 2 bases from V and 3 bases from J, with 17 bases between. In DNA, the CDR3 is TGCGCCAGCAGCTTCGGGGCGCAGGGCCCCGAAGAGACCCAGTACTTC. Amino acids: CASSFGAQGPEETQYF. The variable domain in full, with the rest retrieved from reference TRBV5-1 and TRBJ2-5, is KAGVTQTPRYLIKTRGQQVTLSCSPISGHRSVSWYQQTPGQGLQFLFEYFSETQRNKGNFPGRFSGRQFSNSRSEMNVSTLELGDSALYLCASSFGAQGPEETQYFGPGTRLLVL.

The chain recombines TRBV5-1 with TRBJ2-1, with 11 positions matching TRBD2. V lost 3 bases and J lost 5; bases outside the gene matches: 7. This CDR3 comprises 16 residues. Germline assignment: CDR1 SGHRS and CDR2 YFSETQ. This chain's CDR3 is CASSSTSGGTNNEQFF. In DNA, the CDR3 is TGCGCCAGCAGCTCCACTAGCGGGGGTACGAACAATGAGCAGTTCTTC.

This clonotype was observed a few times. This chain links TRBV7-2 with TRBJ2-7, with a weak D call TRBD1 (6 bases). Germline assignment: CDR1 SGHTA and CDR2 FQGNSA. The CDR3 is 13 residues long. The V and J ends lost 5 bases and 6 bases respectively, with 14 bases between them. CDR3 coding DNA: TGTGCCAGCAGCGCTACAGGGTTCGGCGAGCAGTACTTC. Protein product: CASSATGFGEQYF.

The chain is built from TRBV20-1 and TRBJ2-1; D gene uncertain. Germline loops: CDR1 DFQATT, CDR2 SNEGSKA (reference sequence). Deletions cut 3 bases from V and 4 bases from J, with 16 bases between. CDR3 length: 15 residues. CDR3 protein: CSARGLAVTYNEQFF. The CDR3 DNA reads TGCAGTGCTAGGGGATTGGCTGTTACATACAATGAGCAGTTCTTC.

This clonotype was observed a few times. The chain uses TRBV6-2 or TRBV6-3 and TRBJ2-1, with 7 bases aligning to TRBD1. The junction had 13 bases not matched to a gene; V was cut back by 7 bases and J by 4 bases. Germline CDR1 is MNHEY and CDR2 is SVGEGT. CDR3 length: 16 residues. CDR3 DNA sequence: TGTGCCAGCAACCAACAGGGGAAGAAAGTGTACAATGAGCAGTTCTTC. This translates into CASNQQGKKVYNEQFF.

This clonotype showed up just a few times. The rearrangement joins TRBV4-2 to TRBJ2-2, with 9 bases identical to TRBD1. This CDR3 has 14 residues. With 4 bases clipped from V and 5 bases from J, the junction kept 2 bases outside the gene matches. Germline V gene lookup returns CDR1 LGHNA and CDR2 YNFKEQ. The CDR3 DNA reads as TGTGCCAGCAGCCGAGGGACAGGGACCGGGGAGCTGTTTTTT. Encoded protein: CASSRGTGTGELFF.

The gene calls are TRBV19 and TRBJ2-5; 9 positions match TRBD1. The CDR3 consists of 13 residues. The V gene end was trimmed by 4 bases and the J gene end by 5 bases; junction bases not matched to a gene: 2. Germline CDR1 LNHDA, CDR2 SQIVND (reference sequence). The CDR3 DNA is TGTGCCAGTAGTACCACAGGGGGCGAGACCCAGTACTTC. As protein: CASSTTGGETQYF.

The chain couples TRBV29-1 to TRBJ2-5; D possibly uses TRBD1 or TRBD2 (5 bases each). Trimming shortened V by 4 bases and J by 5 bases, and 8 bases separated the two germline ends. The CDR3 covers 11 residues. Germline assignment: CDR1 SQVTM and CDR2 ANQGSEA. CDR3 loop: CSVGDGETQYF. In nucleotides, the CDR3 is TGCAGCGTTGGGGACGGTGAGACCCAGTACTTC.

The table lists this clonotype with a few counts. The CDR3 is CASSPFSGDSYEQYF. As DNA, the CDR3 is TGTGCCAGCAGCCCCTTTAGCGGGGATTCCTACGAGCAGTACTTC. The chain carries TRBV7-9 and TRBJ2-7; the match to TRBD2 covers 8 bases. V lost 5 bases and J lost 1; bases outside the gene matches: 7. The germline gives CDR1 SEHNR, CDR2 FQNEAQ (reference sequence). The CDR3 length is 15 residues.

This clonotype was seen only a few times. V is TRBV24-1 and J is TRBJ2-7, with D perhaps matching TRBD2 (6 bases). CDR1 KGHDR and CDR2 SFDVKD come from the germline V gene. The CDR3 has 13 residues. V was pared by 5 bases and J by 7 bases, with 14 bases between. DNA for the CDR3: TGTGCCACCAGTGGGGTGACTAGGAGTGAGCAGTACTTC. As protein: CATSGVTRSEQYF.